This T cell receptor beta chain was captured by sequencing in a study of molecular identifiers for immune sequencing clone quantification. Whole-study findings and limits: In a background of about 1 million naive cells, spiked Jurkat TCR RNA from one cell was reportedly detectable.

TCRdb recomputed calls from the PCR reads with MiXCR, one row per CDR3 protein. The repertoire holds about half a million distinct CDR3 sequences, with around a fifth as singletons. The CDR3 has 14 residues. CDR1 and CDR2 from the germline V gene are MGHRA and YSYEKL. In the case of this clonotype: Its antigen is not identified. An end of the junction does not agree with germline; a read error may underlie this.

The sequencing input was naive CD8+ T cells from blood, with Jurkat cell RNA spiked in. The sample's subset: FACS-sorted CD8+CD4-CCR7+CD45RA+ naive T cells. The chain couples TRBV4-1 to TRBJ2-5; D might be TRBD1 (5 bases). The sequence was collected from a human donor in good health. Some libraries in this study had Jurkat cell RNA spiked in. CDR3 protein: CASGQGVGEETQYF. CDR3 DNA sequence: TGCGCCAGCGGCCAAGGGGTCGGAGAGGAGACCCAGTACTTC.